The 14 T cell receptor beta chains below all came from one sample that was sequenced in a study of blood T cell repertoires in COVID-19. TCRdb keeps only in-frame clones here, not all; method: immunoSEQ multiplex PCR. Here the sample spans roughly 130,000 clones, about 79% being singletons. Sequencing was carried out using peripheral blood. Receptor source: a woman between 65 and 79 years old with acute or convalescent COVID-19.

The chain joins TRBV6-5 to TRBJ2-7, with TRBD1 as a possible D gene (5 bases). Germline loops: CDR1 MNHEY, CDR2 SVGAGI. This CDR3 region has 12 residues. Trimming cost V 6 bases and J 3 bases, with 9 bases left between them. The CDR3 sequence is CASRDTLYEQYV. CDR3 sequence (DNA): TGTGCCAGCAGGGACACGCTCTACGAGCAGTACGTC.

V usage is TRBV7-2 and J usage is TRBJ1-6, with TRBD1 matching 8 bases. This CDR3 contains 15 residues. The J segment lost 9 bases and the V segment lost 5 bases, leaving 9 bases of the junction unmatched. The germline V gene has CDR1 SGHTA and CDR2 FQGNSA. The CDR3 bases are TGTGCCAGCAGCCCCATGACAGGGGTCGGTTCACCCCTCCACTTT. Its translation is CASSPMTGVGSPLHF. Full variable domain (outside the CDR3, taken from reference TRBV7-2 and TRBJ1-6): GAGVSQSPSNKVTEKGKDVELRCDPISGHTALYWYRQSLGQGLEFLIYFQGNSAPDKSGLPSDRFSAERTGGSVSTLTIQRTQQEDSAVYLCASSPMTGVGSPLHFGNGTRLTVT.

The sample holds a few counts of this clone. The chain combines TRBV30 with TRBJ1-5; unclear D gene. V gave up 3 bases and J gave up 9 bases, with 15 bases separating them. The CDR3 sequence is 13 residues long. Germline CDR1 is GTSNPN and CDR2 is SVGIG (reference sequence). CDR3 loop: CAWRGDWLGPQHF. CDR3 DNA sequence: TGTGCCTGGAGGGGAGACTGGTTAGGGCCCCAGCATTTT.

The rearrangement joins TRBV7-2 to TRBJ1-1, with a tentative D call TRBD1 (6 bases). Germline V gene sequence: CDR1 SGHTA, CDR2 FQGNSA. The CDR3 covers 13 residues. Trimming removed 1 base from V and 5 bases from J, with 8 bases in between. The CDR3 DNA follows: TGTGCCAGCAGCTTAGACAGGGAGACTGAAGCTTTCTTT. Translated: CASSLDRETEAFF.

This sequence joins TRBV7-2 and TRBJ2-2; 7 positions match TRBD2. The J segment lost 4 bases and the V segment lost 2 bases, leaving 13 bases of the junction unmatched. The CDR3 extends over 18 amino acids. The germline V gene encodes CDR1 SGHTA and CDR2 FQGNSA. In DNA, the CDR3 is TGTGCCAGCAGCTTATCTCCCGTGGGGGGGGTTCCCACCGGGGAGCTGTTTTTT. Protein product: CASSLSPVGGVPTGELFF.

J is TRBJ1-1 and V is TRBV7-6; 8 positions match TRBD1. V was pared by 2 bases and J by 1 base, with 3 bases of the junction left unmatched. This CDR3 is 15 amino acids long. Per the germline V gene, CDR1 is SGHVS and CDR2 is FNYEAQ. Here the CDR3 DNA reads TGTGCCAGCAGCTTAATCGGGACAGGGAACACTGAAGCTTTCTTT. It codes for CASSLIGTGNTEAFF.

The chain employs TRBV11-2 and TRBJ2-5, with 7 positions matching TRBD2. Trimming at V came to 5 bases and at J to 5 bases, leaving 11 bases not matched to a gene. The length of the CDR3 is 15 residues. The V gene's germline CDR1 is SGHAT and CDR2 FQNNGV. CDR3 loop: CASSQGLGRGETQYF. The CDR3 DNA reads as TGTGCCAGCAGCCAAGGACTAGGTCGAGGGGAGACCCAGTACTTC.

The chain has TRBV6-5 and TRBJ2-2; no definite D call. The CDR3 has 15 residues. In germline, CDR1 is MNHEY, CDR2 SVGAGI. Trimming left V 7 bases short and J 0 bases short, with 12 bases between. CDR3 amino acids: CASNPRGPNTGELFF. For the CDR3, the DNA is TGTGCCAGCAATCCCCGAGGTCCGAACACCGGGGAGCTGTTTTTT.

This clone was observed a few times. The CDR3 coding sequence is TGTGCCAGCAGTGAGTCGGTCAAGCAGTACTTC. As protein: CASSESVKQYF. The rearrangement joins TRBV6-1 to TRBJ2-7; no clear D. V gave up 3 bases and J gave up 8 bases, with 8 bases separating them. This CDR3 is 11 amino acids long. CDR1 and CDR2 from the germline V gene are MNHNS and SASEGT.

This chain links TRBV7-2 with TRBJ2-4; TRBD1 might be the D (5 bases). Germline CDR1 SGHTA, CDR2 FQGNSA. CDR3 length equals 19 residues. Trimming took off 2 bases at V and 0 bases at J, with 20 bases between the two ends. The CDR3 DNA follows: TGTGCCAGCAGCTTATTTCTGGCAGGGCCCAGAATAGCCAAAAACATTCAGTACTTC. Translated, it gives CASSLFLAGPRIAKNIQYF. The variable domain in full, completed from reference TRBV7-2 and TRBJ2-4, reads GAGVSQSPSNKVTEKGKDVELRCDPISGHTALYWYRQSLGQGLEFLIYFQGNSAPDKSGLPSDRFSAERTGGSVSTLTIQRTQQEDSAVYLCASSLFLAGPRIAKNIQYFGAGTRLSVL.

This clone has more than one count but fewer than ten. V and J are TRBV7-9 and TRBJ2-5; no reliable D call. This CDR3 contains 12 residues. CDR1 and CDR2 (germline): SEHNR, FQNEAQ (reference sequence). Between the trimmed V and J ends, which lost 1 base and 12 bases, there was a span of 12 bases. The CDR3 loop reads CASSLDRGKEYF. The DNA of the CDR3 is TGTGCCAGCAGCTTAGACCGCGGAAAGGAGTACTTC.

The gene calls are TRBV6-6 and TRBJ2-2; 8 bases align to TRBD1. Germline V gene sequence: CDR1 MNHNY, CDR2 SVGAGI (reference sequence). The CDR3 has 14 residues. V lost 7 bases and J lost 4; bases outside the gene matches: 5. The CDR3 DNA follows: TGTGCCAGCATTTCAGGGGGCGCCACCGGGGAGCTGTTTTTT. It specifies CASISGGATGELFF.

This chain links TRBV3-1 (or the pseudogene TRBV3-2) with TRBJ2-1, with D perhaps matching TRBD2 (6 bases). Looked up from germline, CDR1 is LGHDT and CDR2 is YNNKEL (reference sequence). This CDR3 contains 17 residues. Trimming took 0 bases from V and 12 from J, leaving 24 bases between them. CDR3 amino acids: CASSQDLRLGVGVVQFF. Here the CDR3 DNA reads TGTGCCAGCAGCCAAGACCTTAGACTAGGAGTGGGCGTCGTGCAGTTCTTC.

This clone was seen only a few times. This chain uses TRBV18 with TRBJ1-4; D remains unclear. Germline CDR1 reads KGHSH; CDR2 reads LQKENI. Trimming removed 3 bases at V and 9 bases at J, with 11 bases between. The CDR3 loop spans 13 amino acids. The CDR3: CASSPAPLQKLFF. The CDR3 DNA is TGTGCCAGCTCACCGGCCCCTCTCCAAAAACTGTTTTTT.